The entry below describes one TCR beta chain. This CDR3 has 17 amino acids. The germline V gene encodes CDR1 SGHRS and CDR2 YFSETQ. Trimming took 4 bases from V and 7 from J, leaving 26 bases between them. The entry originates in a study of cytomegalovirus exposure and HLA in healthy donors. 13 Jbeta primers and 60 Vbeta primers were used for the PCR. Here immunoSEQ multiplex PCR was the method, and the copy in TCRdb shows in-frame clones only, minus some. The repertoire has approximately 150,000 clones, 80% of them found once; the top ten carry over 13%. Sample: PBMCs. This clonotype was sampled from a woman in her thirties or forties in good health and CMV-seronegative. The chain carries TRBV5-1 and TRBJ1-2, with D possibly TRBD1 on 6 matching bases. The CDR3, as DNA: TGCGCCAGCAGCCGGACCACAGGGACCCAATTCTTTTTTGGCTACACCTTC. Its translation: CASSRTTGTQFFFGYTF. The full variable domain, with the rest looked up from reference TRBV5-1 and TRBJ1-2, is KAGVTQTPRYLIKTRGQQVTLSCSPISGHRSVSWYQQTPGQGLQFLFEYFSETQRNKGNFPGRFSGRQFSNSRSEMNVSTLELGDSALYLCASSRTTGTQFFFGYTFGSGTRLTVV.